This T cell receptor beta chain is drawn from a study of read filtering for tumor transcriptome and immune sequencing. Overall study context: Among patients, some 17 were male and some 15 female, aged about 45 to 90 (mean about 72). Whole-transcriptome libraries were prepared after DNase treatment. Overall study findings and caveats: Single-read clonotypes: about 83% of IR-seq clonotypes (around 3.6% of reads), 74.6% of RNA-seq clonotypes (around 45% of reads).

At the time of active disease, bone marrow was collected from every patient. From approximately 400 ng of RNA, a library with molecular barcoded alpha/delta and beta/gamma adaptors was made. Via MiXCR, TCRdb re-called the reads, giving one row per CDR3 protein. The sample has 20,000 or so distinct CDR3 sequences, approximately 22% seen once. The germline CDR1 and CDR2 sequences are MNHEY and SMNVEV (reference sequence). This CDR3 is built from 15 residues. The trim removed 6 bases at V and 1 base at J, leaving 7 bases unmatched. There are many counts of this clonotype. Its antigen is not known. The chain links TRBV27 to TRBJ1-1, with TRBD1 matching over 8 bases. Sequenced material: a population of CD138-negative cells sorted from bone marrow. The sequence derives from a donor aged 40 or over with multiple myeloma. For the CDR3, the DNA is TGTGCCAGCAGCCCTTGGACAGGGCCGAACACTGAAGCTTTCTTT. Its translation: CASSPWTGPNTEAFF.